This T cell receptor (beta chain) was captured in a study of tumor and adjacent non-tumor tissue in lung cancer. Study-level information: There were some 11 adenocarcinoma, 2 squamous cell carcinoma and 1 small cell lung cancer cases. Patients were aged about 30 to 85, nine to eleven men and a handful of women, stage I to III. Study-level findings and limits: Normal lung showed higher cumulative top 100 clone frequency than tumor.

The library came from three nested PCR rounds adapted from ARM-PCR protocols. One entry per CDR3 protein, called by TCRdb with MiXCR from the multiplex PCR reads. The sample has fewer than 120,000 distinct CDR3 sequences, about 80% seen once. Remarks on this clonotype: The antigen is not known.

RNA was extracted from bulk tissue without any cell sorting. The sequence derives from a man aged 65 to 79 with non-small cell lung cancer. The sequenced sample was lung tumor tissue.

CDR3 nucleotide sequence: TGCGCCAGCAACTTCGGACTGTCAGATTTACCCCTCCACTTT. This sequence encodes CASNFGLSDLPLHF. The chain recombines TRBV5-1 with TRBJ1-6; D remains unclear. The CDR3 is made up of 14 amino acids. Looked up from germline, CDR1 is SGHRS and CDR2 is YFSETQ. The ends were cut back, 6 bases at V and 12 bases at J, with 19 bases in the middle. Complete variable domain (other parts from reference TRBV5-1 and TRBJ1-6): KAGVTQTPRYLIKTRGQQVTLSCSPISGHRSVSWYQQTPGQGLQFLFEYFSETQRNKGNFPGRFSGRQFSNSRSEMNVSTLELGDSALYLCASNFGLSDLPLHFGNGTRLTVT.